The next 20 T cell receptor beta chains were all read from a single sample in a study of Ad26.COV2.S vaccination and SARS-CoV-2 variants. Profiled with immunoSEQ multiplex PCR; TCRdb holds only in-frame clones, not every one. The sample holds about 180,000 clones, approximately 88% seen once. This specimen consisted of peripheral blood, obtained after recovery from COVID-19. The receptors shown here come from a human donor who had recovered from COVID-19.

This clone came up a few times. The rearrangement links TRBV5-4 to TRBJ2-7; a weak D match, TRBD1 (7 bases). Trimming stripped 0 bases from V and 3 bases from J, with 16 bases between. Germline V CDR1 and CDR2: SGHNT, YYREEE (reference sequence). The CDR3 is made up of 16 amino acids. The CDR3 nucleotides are TGTGCCAGCAGCTTGGCCGGCAGGGGGGATCACTACGAGCAGTACTTC. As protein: CASSLAGRGDHYEQYF.

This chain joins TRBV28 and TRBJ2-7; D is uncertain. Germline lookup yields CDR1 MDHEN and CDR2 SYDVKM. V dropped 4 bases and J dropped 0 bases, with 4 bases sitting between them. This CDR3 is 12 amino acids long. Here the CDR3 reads CASSSPSYEQYF. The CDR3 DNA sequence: TGTGCCAGCAGTTCCCCCTCCTACGAGCAGTACTTC.

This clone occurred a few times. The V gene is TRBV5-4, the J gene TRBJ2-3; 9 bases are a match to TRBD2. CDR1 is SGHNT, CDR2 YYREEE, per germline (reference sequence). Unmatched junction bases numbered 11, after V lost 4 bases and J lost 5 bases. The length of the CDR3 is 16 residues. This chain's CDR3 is CASSRRGGGALDTQYF. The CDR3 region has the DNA TGTGCCAGCAGCCGGAGGGGCGGGGGGGCCTTAGATACGCAGTATTTT. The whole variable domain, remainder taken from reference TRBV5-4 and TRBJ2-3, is ETGVTQSPTHLIKTRGQQVTLRCSSQSGHNTVSWYQQALGQGPQFIFQYYREEENGRGNFPPRFSGLQFPNYSSELNVNALELDDSALYLCASSRRGGGALDTQYFGPGTRLTVL.

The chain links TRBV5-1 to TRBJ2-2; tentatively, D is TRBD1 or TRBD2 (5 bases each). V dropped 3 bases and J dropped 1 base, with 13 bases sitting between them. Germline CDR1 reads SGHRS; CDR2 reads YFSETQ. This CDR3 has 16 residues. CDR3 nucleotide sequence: TGCGCCAGCAGCTCCTCCGGGACCTTGAACACCGGGGAGCTGTTTTTT. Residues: CASSSSGTLNTGELFF.

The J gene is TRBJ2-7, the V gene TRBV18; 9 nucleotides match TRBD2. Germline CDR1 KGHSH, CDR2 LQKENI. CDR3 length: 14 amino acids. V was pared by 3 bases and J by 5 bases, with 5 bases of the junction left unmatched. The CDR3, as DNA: TGTGCCAGCTCACCTGACGGGACTAGCCACGAGCAGTACTTC. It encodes CASSPDGTSHEQYF.

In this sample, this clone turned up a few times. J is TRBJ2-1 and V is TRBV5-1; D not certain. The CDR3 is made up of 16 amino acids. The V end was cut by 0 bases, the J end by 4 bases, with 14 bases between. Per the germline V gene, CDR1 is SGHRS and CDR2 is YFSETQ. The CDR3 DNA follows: TGCGCCAGCAGCTTGGGCGGAACCGATGCGTACAATGAGCAGTTCTTC. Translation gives CASSLGGTDAYNEQFF.

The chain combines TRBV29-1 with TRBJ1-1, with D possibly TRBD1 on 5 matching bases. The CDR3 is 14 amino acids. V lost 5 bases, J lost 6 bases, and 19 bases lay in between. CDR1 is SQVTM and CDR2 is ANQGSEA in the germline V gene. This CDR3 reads CSVPNLSRGAEAFF. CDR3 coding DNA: TGCAGCGTTCCTAATCTTTCCCGAGGGGCTGAAGCTTTCTTT.

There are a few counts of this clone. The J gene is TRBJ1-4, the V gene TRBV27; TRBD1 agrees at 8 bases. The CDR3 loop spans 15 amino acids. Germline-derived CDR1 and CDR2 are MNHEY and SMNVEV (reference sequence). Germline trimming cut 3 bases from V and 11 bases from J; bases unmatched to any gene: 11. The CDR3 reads CASSFPPGTGGKLFF. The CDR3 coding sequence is TGTGCCAGCAGTTTCCCCCCCGGGACAGGTGGGAAACTGTTTTTT.

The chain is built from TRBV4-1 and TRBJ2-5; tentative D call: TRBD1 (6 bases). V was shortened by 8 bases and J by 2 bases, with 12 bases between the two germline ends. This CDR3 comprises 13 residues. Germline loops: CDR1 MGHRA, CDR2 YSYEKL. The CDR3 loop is CASSRQEQETQYF. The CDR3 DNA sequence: TGCGCCAGCTCCCGACAGGAGCAAGAGACCCAGTACTTC.

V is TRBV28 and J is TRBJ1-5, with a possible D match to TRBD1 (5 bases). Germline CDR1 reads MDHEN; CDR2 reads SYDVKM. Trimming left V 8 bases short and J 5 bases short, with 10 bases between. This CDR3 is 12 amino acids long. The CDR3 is CASEGTDQPQHF. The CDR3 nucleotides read TGTGCCAGCGAGGGGACGGATCAGCCCCAGCATTTT.

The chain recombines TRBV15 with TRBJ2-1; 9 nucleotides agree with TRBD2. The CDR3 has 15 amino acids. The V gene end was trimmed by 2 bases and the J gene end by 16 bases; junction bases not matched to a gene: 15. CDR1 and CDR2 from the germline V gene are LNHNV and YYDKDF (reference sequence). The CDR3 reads CATSRSAGGPAPLFF. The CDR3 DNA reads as TGTGCCACCAGCAGAAGTGCGGGAGGGCCGGCGCCGCTCTTCTTC.

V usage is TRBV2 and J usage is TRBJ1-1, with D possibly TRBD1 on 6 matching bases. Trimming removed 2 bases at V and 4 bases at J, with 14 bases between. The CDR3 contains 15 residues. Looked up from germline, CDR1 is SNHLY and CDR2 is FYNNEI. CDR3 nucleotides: TGTGCCAGCAGTGAAAATCCTACAGGGTTCACTGAAGCTTTCTTT. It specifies CASSENPTGFTEAFF.

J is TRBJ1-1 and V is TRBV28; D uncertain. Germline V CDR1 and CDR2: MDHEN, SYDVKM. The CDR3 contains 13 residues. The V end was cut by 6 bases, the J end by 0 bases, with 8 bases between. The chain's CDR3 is CASRSGLNTEAFF. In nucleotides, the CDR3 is TGTGCCAGCAGATCCGGGCTGAACACTGAAGCTTTCTTT. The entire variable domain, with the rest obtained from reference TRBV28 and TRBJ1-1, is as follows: DVKVTQSSRYLVKRTGEKVFLECVQDMDHENMFWYRQDPGLGLRLIYFSYDVKMKEKGDIPEGYSVSREKKERFSLILESASTNQTSMYLCASRSGLNTEAFFGQGTRLTVV.

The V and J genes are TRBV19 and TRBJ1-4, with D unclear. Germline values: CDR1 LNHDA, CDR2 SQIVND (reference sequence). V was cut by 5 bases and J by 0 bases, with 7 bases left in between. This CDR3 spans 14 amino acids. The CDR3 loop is CASSAPPTNEKLFF. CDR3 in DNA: TGTGCCAGTAGTGCCCCTCCAACTAATGAAAAACTGTTTTTT.

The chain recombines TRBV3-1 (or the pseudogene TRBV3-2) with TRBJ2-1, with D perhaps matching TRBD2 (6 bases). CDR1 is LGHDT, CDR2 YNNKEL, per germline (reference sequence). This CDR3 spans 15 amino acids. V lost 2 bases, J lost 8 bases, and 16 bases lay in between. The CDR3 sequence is CASSQIRLAYDEQFF. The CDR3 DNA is TGTGCCAGCAGCCAAATAAGGCTAGCGTACGATGAGCAGTTCTTC.

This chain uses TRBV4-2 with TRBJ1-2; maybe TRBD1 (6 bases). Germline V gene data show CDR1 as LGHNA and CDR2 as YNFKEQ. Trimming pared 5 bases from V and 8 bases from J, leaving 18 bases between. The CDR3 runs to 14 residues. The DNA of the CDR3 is TGTGCCAGCAGCGAGGTGGGGGGGGCTTACGGCTACACCTTC. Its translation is CASSEVGGAYGYTF.

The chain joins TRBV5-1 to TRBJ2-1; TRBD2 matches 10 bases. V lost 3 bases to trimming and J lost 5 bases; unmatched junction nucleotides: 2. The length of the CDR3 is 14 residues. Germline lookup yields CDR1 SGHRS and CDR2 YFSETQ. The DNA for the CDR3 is TGCGCCAGCAGCTCCGGACTAGCGGACAATGAGCAGTTCTTC. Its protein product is CASSSGLADNEQFF.

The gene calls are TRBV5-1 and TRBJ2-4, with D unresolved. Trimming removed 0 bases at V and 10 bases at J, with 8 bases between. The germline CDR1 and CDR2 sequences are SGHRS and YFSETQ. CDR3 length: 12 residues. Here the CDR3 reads CASSLVPEIQYF. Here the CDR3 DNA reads TGCGCCAGCAGCTTGGTACCTGAAATTCAGTACTTC. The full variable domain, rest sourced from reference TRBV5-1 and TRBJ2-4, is KAGVTQTPRYLIKTRGQQVTLSCSPISGHRSVSWYQQTPGQGLQFLFEYFSETQRNKGNFPGRFSGRQFSNSRSEMNVSTLELGDSALYLCASSLVPEIQYFGAGTRLSVL.

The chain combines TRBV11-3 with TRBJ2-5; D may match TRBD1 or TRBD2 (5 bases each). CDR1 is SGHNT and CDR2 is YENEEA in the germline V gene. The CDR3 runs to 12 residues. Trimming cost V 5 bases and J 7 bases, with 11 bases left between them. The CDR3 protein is CASSPAGGTQYF. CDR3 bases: TGTGCCAGCAGCCCGGCTGGGGGGACCCAGTACTTC.

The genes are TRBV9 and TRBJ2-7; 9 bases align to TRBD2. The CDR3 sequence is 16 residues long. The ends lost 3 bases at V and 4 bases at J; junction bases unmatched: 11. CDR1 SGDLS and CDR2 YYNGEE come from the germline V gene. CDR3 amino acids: CASSAGIAGASYEQYF. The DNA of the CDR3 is TGTGCCAGCAGCGCAGGGATAGCGGGAGCCTCTTACGAGCAGTACTTC. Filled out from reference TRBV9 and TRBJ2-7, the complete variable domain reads DSGVTQTPKHLITATGQRVTLRCSPRSGDLSVYWYQQSLDQGLQFLIQYYNGEERAKGNILERFSAQQFPDLHSELNLSSLELGDSALYFCASSAGIAGASYEQYFGPGTRLTVT.